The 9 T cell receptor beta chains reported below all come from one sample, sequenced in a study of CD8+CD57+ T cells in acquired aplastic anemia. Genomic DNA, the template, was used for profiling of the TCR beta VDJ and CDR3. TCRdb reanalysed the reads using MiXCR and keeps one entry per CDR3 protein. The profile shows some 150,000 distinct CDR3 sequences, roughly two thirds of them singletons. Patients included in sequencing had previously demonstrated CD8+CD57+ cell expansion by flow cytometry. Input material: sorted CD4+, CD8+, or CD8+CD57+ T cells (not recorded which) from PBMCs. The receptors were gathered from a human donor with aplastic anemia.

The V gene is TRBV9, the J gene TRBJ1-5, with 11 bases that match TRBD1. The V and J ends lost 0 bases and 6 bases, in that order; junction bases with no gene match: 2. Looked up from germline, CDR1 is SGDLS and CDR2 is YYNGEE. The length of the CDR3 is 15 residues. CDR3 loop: CASSVGTGGGQPQHF. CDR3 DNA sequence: TGTGCCAGCAGCGTAGGGACAGGGGGCGGTCAGCCCCAGCATTTT.

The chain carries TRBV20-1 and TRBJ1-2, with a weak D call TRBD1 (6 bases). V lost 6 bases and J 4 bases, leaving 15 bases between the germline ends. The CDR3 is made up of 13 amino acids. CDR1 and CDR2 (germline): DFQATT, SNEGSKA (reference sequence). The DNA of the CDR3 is TGCAGTGCGAGACCGGGACACTCCTATGGCTACACCTTC. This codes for CSARPGHSYGYTF.

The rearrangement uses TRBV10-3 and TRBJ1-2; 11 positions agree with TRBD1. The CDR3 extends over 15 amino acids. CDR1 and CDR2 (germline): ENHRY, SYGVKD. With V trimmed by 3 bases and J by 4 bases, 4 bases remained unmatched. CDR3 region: CAISEGGTGGYGYTF. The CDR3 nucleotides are TGTGCCATCAGTGAAGGCGGGACAGGGGGCTATGGCTACACCTTC.

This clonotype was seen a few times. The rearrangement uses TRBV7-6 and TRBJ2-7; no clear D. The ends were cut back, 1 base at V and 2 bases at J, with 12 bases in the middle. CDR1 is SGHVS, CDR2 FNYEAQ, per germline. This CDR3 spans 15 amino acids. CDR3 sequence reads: CASSLGTPGAYEQYF. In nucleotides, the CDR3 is TGTGCCAGCAGCTTAGGCACCCCTGGGGCCTACGAGCAGTACTTC.

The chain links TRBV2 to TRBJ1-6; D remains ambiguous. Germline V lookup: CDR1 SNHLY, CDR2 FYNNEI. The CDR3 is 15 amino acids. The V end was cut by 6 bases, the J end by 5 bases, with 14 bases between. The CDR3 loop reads CASSQRVRNNSPLHF. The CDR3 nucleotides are TGTGCCAGCAGCCAAAGGGTCCGTAATAATTCACCCCTCCACTTT. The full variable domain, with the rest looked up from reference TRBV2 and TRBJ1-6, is EPEVTQTPSHQVTQMGQEVILRCVPISNHLYFYWYRQILGQKVEFLVSFYNNEISEKSEIFDDQFSVERPDGSNFTLKIRSTKLEDSAMYFCASSQRVRNNSPLHFGNGTRLTVT.

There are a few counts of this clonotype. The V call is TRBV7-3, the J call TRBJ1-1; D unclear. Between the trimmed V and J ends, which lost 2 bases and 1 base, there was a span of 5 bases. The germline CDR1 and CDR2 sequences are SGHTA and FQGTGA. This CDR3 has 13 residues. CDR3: CASSLSSNTEAFF. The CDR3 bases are TGTGCCAGCAGCTTATCGTCGAACACTGAAGCTTTCTTT.

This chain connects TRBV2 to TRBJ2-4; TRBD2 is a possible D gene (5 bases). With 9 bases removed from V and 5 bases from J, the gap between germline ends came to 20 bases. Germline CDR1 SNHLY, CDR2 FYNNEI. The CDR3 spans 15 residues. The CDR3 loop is CASTPVGVVQNIQYF. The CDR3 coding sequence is TGTGCCAGTACCCCAGTGGGAGTTGTGCAAAACATTCAGTACTTC.

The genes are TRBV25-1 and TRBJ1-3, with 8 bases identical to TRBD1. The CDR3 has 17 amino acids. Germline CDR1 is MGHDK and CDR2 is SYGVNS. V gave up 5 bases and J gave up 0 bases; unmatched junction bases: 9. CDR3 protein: CASSNRQGMNSGNTIYF. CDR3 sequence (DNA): TGTGCCAGCAGTAACCGACAGGGGATGAACTCTGGAAACACCATATATTTT.

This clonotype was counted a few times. As DNA, the CDR3 is TGCAGTGCTAGTGGCAGGGACGTCTACAATGAGCAGTTCTTC. Protein sequence: CSASGRDVYNEQFF. The J gene is TRBJ2-1, the V gene TRBV20-1; D tentatively fits TRBD1 or TRBD2 (5 bases each). V lost 3 bases and J lost 3, with 12 bases in between. The CDR3 length is 14 residues. Germline assignment: CDR1 DFQATT and CDR2 SNEGSKA (reference sequence).